One and the same sample provided the 20 T cell receptor beta chains below, sequenced in a study of T cell clonality in common variable immunodeficiency (dated by TCRdb to between 2015 and 2016). The research as a whole found: CVID TCRbeta sequences reportedly showed fewer deletions and N-nucleotide insertions and lacked highly modified clones with 13 or more V deletions.

Library prep was done by the immunoSEQ multiplex PCR assay. Here the immuneACCESS table is served through TCRdb, limited to in-frame sequences with V and J called. Missing clones are a known gap in these copies; in checked studies unresolved V genes cover under half, and the rest lacks a known reason. The sample records roughly 34,000 clones, none occurring a single time. Together, the top ten hold 6% to 8% of the sample. The antigens these receptors bind are not known. Source material: peripheral blood mononuclear cells. The receptors were sampled from a human donor with common variable immunodeficiency.

This clone occurred many times. The CDR3 bases that were read are TGTGCCAGTAAAAATGCCGGACTAGCGGGGGCCACAGATACG. Protein product: CASKNAGLAGATDT. The CDR3 reads in full as CASKNAGLAGATDTQYF. V gene TRBV19 combines with J gene TRBJ2-3; 13 bases line up with TRBD2. The sequenced fragment ends 3 residues before the CDR3 boundary, so the rest is inferred from the germline J gene. The CDR3 has 17 amino acids. V shed 7 bases and J 2 bases; nucleotides not matched to a gene: 9. The germline CDR1 and CDR2 sequences are LNHDA and SQIVND (reference sequence).

This clone was counted many times. The read stops 3 residues short of the end of the CDR3; the missing end is completed from the germline J gene. This rearrangement joins TRBV11-3 to TRBJ1-2, with D maybe TRBD1 (5 bases). The CDR3 has 15 residues. V dropped 5 bases and J dropped 1 base, with 14 bases sitting between them. The V gene's germline CDR1 is SGHNT and CDR2 YENEEA. The chain's CDR3 is CASSRAGINNYGYTF. The sequenced CDR3 bases are TGTGCCAGCAGCCGGGCAGGGATCAATAACTATGGC.

This clone was seen ten or more times. The CDR3 extends 3 residues past the end of the read, so its final part is completed from the germline J gene. The rearrangement links TRBV30 to TRBJ1-2; D remains unclear. The germline V gene encodes CDR1 GTSNPN and CDR2 SVGIG (reference sequence). V was clipped by 4 bases and J by 6 bases, with 15 bases between them. The CDR3 is 13 residues long. CDR3 DNA, as far as it was read: TGTGCCTGGAAGGCCAAGGCGGCGCATGGC. Residues: CAWKAKAAHG. From start to end, the CDR3 is CAWKAKAAHGYTF.

This clone has more than one count but fewer than ten. The observed sequence ends 3 residues before the CDR3 terminus, with the missing tail filled in from the germline J gene. The J gene is TRBJ1-2, the V gene TRBV7-9; possible D gene TRBD1, 6 bases. Trimming pared 5 bases from V and 7 bases from J, leaving 11 bases between. CDR3 size: 12 residues. Per the germline V gene, CDR1 is SEHNR and CDR2 is FQNEAQ (reference sequence). CDR3 bases read: TGTGCCAGCAGCAAACAGGGTGCTGGC. Translated, it gives CASSKQGAG. The full CDR3 is CASSKQGAGYTF.

A note on this clone: Read coverage stops 3 residues before the CDR3 terminus; the germline J gene supplies the remainder. This chain uses TRBV5-6 with TRBJ2-2; a possible D gene is TRBD1 (6 bases). Germline lookup yields CDR1 SGHDT and CDR2 YYEEEE. The germline V and J ends were trimmed by 2 bases and 0 bases, with 8 bases remaining between them. The CDR3 is 15 residues long. CDR3 region: CASSLGQPNTGELFF. Incomplete CDR3 DNA: TGTGCCAGCAGCTTAGGACAGCCGAACACCGGGGAG.

A note on this clone: The read terminates 3 residues ahead of where the CDR3 ends, so the germline J gene completes it. The rearrangement links TRBV7-9 to TRBJ2-7; TRBD2 is a possible D gene (6 bases). Trimming pared 0 bases from V and 4 bases from J, leaving 13 bases between. CDR1 is SEHNR and CDR2 is FQNEAQ in the germline V gene (reference sequence). This CDR3 is 15 amino acids long. The CDR3 bases that were read are TGTGCCAGCAGCTTAGCGCGTGGGAGCGGGTACGAG. Translating gives CASSLARGSGYE. The full CDR3 reads CASSLARGSGYEQYF.

This clone showed up many times. Read sequence stops 3 residues before the CDR3 end, and the germline J gene provides the missing end. This chain uses TRBV12-3 or TRBV12-4 with TRBJ1-5; D is uncertain. V was shortened by 6 bases and J by 6 bases, with 15 bases between the two germline ends. The CDR3 is 14 residues long. CDR3 DNA (partial): TGTGCCAGCAGCTCTCCTGTGCGGAGTCAGCCC. This codes for CASSSPVRSQP. The whole CDR3 sequence is CASSSPVRSQPQHF.

This clone was counted ten times or more. The missing CDR3 end, 3 residues past where the read stops, is filled in from the germline J gene. The gene calls are TRBV18 and TRBJ2-1, with 10 bases lining up with TRBD2. V trimming: 4 bases; J trimming: 2 bases; junction bases outside the gene matches: 8. Per the germline V gene, CDR1 is KGHSH and CDR2 is LQKENI. The CDR3 is made up of 17 amino acids. CDR3 DNA, as far as it was read: TGTGCCAGCTCACGGAGCCCTAGCGGGAGCCCCTACAATGAG. Translation gives CASSRSPSGSPYNE. The entire CDR3 is CASSRSPSGSPYNEQFF.

Note on this clone: The CDR3 goes on 3 residues after the read ends, and that part is filled in from the germline J gene. The gene calls are TRBV7-2 and TRBJ1-3; 8 nucleotides agree with TRBD1. J lost 0 bases, V lost 5 bases, and 3 bases had no gene match. Germline CDR1 reads SGHTA; CDR2 reads FQGNSA. CDR3 length equals 15 residues. The CDR3 DNA, read in part, is TGTGCCAGCAGCCGCGACAGGGGCTCTGGAAACACC. This encodes CASSRDRGSGNT. The entire CDR3 reads CASSRDRGSGNTIYF.

This clone has more than one count but fewer than ten. The observed sequence ends 3 residues before the CDR3 terminus, with the missing tail filled in from the germline J gene. This chain connects TRBV30 to TRBJ1-5; the match to TRBD1 covers 8 bases. The V segment lost 8 bases and the J segment 2 bases; nucleotides outside the gene matches: 11. Looked up from germline, CDR1 is GTSNPN and CDR2 is SVGIG (reference sequence). This CDR3 has 15 residues. The CDR3: CASSLDRGGNQPQHF. The DNA read from the CDR3 is TGTGCCAGCAGCCTTGACAGGGGTGGCAATCAGCCC.

This clone was observed many times. CDR3 DNA, as far as it was read: TGTGCCAGCAGCTTAGCGGGGGCTGGAAACACC. As protein: CASSLAGAGNT. The CDR3, in full, reads CASSLAGAGNTIYF. The J gene is TRBJ1-3, the V gene TRBV7-3; D might be TRBD1 (5 bases). From the germline J gene comes the end of the CDR3, since the read stops 3 residues before it. The CDR3 has 14 amino acids. The germline gives CDR1 SGHTA, CDR2 FQGTGA. Trimming stripped 2 bases from V and 2 bases from J, with 7 bases between.

This clone was picked up many times. Read sequence stops 3 residues before the CDR3 end, and the germline J gene provides the missing end. This chain links TRBV28 with TRBJ1-1; 8 nucleotides match TRBD1. The CDR3 extends over 15 amino acids. Germline V CDR1 and CDR2: MDHEN, SYDVKM. V dropped 6 bases and J dropped 5; count of bases not matched to a gene: 11. Here the CDR3 reads CASSFTRTGRTEAFF. The CDR3 bases that were read are TGTGCCAGCAGCTTTACCCGGACAGGGAGGACTGAA.

This clone counts as medium-sized (0.01 to 0.1%). The read ends 3 residues before the CDR3 terminus; that terminus is restored from the germline J gene. The chain employs TRBV28 and TRBJ1-2; D gene uncertain. Germline V gene lookup returns CDR1 MDHEN and CDR2 SYDVKM. The CDR3 contains 14 residues. The CDR3 bases that were read are TGTGCCAGCAGTTTTGGCCCGGTTGGAGGGGGC. Protein product: CASSFGPVGGG. The whole CDR3 is CASSFGPVGGGYTF.

This clone showed up many times. From the germline J gene comes the end of the CDR3, since the read stops 3 residues before it. The chain links TRBV6-2 or TRBV6-3 to TRBJ2-7; the match to TRBD1 covers 11 bases. Trimming at V came to 8 bases and at J to 2 bases, leaving 5 bases not matched to a gene. Per the germline V gene, CDR1 is MNHEY and CDR2 is SVGEGT. The CDR3 spans 14 residues. This chain's CDR3 is CASEGQGVTYEQYF. Partial CDR3 DNA: TGTGCCAGCGAGGGACAGGGGGTAACCTACGAG.

This clone was observed at least ten times. From the germline J gene comes the end of the CDR3, since the read stops 3 residues before it. The chain has TRBV18 and TRBJ1-5; the D is unclear. The CDR3 contains 14 residues. Between the trimmed V and J ends, which lost 1 base and 3 bases, there was a span of 7 bases. Germline assignment: CDR1 KGHSH and CDR2 LQKENI. The DNA read from the CDR3 is TGTGCCAGCTCACCACTCAGGTCCAATCAGCCC. It is translated as CASSPLRSNQP. The full CDR3 protein is CASSPLRSNQPQHF.

Ten or more counts support this clone. The CDR3 is cut off 3 residues early in the read; its end comes from the germline J gene. This rearrangement joins TRBV20-1 to TRBJ2-3, with 7 bases lining up with TRBD2. Trimming at V came to 2 bases and at J to 7 bases, leaving 9 bases not matched to a gene. The germline gives CDR1 DFQATT, CDR2 SNEGSKA (reference sequence). The CDR3 is made up of 14 amino acids. CDR3 sequence: CSARKGLEHNTQYF. The sequenced CDR3 bases are TGCAGTGCTAGAAAAGGACTAGAACATAATACG.

A note on this clone: Sequencing ends 3 residues short of the CDR3 end; the germline J gene provides the rest. The genes are TRBV5-1 and TRBJ2-7, with 8 bases identical to TRBD1. Germline V gene sequence: CDR1 SGHRS, CDR2 YFSETQ. The CDR3 loop spans 15 amino acids. V lost 7 bases to trimming and J lost 4 bases; unmatched junction nucleotides: 13. The CDR3 here is CASGSSRTGKYEQYF. CDR3 bases read: TGCGCCAGCGGATCATCTCGGACAGGGAAATACGAG.

At least ten counts were recorded for this clone. The observed sequence ends 3 residues before the CDR3 terminus, with the missing tail filled in from the germline J gene. This chain uses TRBV5-6 with TRBJ1-2; D possibly corresponds to TRBD1 (5 bases). V gave up 3 bases and J gave up 7 bases, with 7 bases separating them. The CDR3 runs 11 residues. Germline V lookup: CDR1 SGHDT, CDR2 YYEEEE. CDR3 sequence: CASSWGGGYTF. Partial CDR3 DNA: TGTGCCAGCAGCTGGGGGGGTGGC.

This clone turned up a few times. The read terminates 3 residues before the CDR3 end, so the remaining end is supplied by the germline J gene. The chain combines TRBV30 with TRBJ2-3; either TRBD1 or TRBD2 may fit D (5 bases each). V gave up 8 bases and J gave up 4 bases, with 13 bases separating them. Germline CDR1 reads GTSNPN; CDR2 reads SVGIG (reference sequence). The CDR3 runs to 12 residues. The CDR3 sequence: CAGTRGPDTQYF. The part of the CDR3 DNA that was read is TGTGCCGGGACCCGAGGCCCAGATACG.

This clone showed up many times. The CDR3 end lies 3 residues beyond the end of the read and is filled in from the germline J gene. V is TRBV15 and J is TRBJ2-7; no clear D gene. The CDR3 has 13 amino acids. Germline CDR1 is LNHNV and CDR2 is YYDKDF (reference sequence). V dropped 0 bases and J dropped 4 bases, with 7 bases sitting between them. The CDR3 is CATSRDPQYEQYF. The sequenced CDR3 bases are TGTGCCACCAGCAGAGATCCCCAGTACGAG.